These T cell receptor beta chains were read from a single sample in a study of graft-versus-host responses after intestinal transplantation. For these TCRs, the target antigens are not known. Assay: immunoSEQ multiplex PCR; the TCRdb copy retains only in-frame clones and omits some. Altogether roughly 75,000 clones are present, 90% to 95% being singletons, with the ten largest covering less than 0.1%. The specimen comprised unstimulated CD4+ T cells sorted from spleen or lymph node cells, sampled before intestinal transplant. The receptors come from a human donor who received an intestinal transplant. Each CDR3 is given with its conserved first and last residue. The D gene is left open where the match is weak. The size entry is marked missing in some rows and otherwise reads once, few, many or a size class.

>NA|TRBV19|TRBJ1-1|NA
TGTGCCACCACGACGGGCACTGAAGCTTTCTTT
CATTTGTEAFF
>NA|TRBV5-1|TRBJ2-3|NA
TGCGCCAGCAGCTTAAGCCGGGAGACAGATACGCAGTATTTT
CASSLSRETDTQYF
>TRBD1|TRBV10-3|TRBJ1-4|few
TGTGCCATCAGCCAGGGGGTTCGGAATGAAAAACTGTTTTTT
CAISQGVRNEKLFF
>TRBD1|TRBV5-1|TRBJ2-3|NA
TGCGCCAGCAGCCTACAGGGGGTGGTAGATACGCAGTATTTT
CASSLQGVVDTQYF
>NA|TRBV9|TRBJ1-3|NA
TGTGCCAGCAGCGTAGGGGGGGCTGGAAACACCATATATTTT
CASSVGGAGNTIYF
>TRBD1|TRBV23-1|TRBJ1-2|NA
TGCGCCAGCAGTCCCGTAATCTTCGTTTCCCAACAGGGGCTCGGCTATGGCTACACCTTC
CASSPVIFVSQQGLGYGYTF
>TRBD1|TRBV6-5|TRBJ1-2|once
TGTGCCAGCAGTTACTCGCGACAGGGCTATGGCTACACCTTC
CASSYSRQGYGYTF
>NA|TRBV7-8|TRBJ1-6|NA
TGTGCCAGCAGACAGGAATTCTATAATTCACCCCTCCACTTT
CASRQEFYNSPLHF
>TRBD2|TRBV12-5|TRBJ2-7|NA
TGTGCTAGTGGTTTGGTAGCAGAGCGGGGGGCCTCCTACGAGCAGTACTTC
CASGLVAERGASYEQYF
>NA|TRBV19|TRBJ1-2|NA
TGTGCCAGTAGTATCGCAGGGTTGGACTATGGCTACACCTTC
CASSIAGLDYGYTF
>NA|TRBV7-2|TRBJ1-1|NA
TGTGCCAGCAGCCACACAGGGATGTCTGAAGCTTTCTTT
CASSHTGMSEAFF
>NA|TRBV7-8|TRBJ1-1|NA
TGTGCCAGCCTTCTAATCATGAACACTGAAGCTTTCTTT
CASLLIMNTEAFF
>TRBD1|TRBV14|TRBJ2-1|NA
TGTGCCAGCAGCCAAGCTATGCCGGGACAGGGGAGACCCAATGAGCAGTTCTTC
CASSQAMPGQGRPNEQFF
>TRBD1|TRBV19|TRBJ1-4|NA
TGTGCCAGTAGGGACAGGGCAACTAATGAAAAACTGTTTTTT
CASRDRATNEKLFF
>TRBD2|TRBV4-3|TRBJ2-3|NA
TGCGCCAGCAGCCTAGGACTAGCGGGCGCAGATACGCAGTATTTT
CASSLGLAGADTQYF
>TRBD1|TRBV11-3|TRBJ2-7|once
TGTGCCAGCAGCTTAGTACGACAGGGGGAACAGTACTTC
CASSLVRQGEQYF
>TRBD1|TRBV19|TRBJ2-3|NA
TGTGCCAGTAGCGATACAGGGGCGTCCACAGATACGCAGTATTTT
CASSDTGASTDTQYF